Each of the 5 T cell receptor beta chains below was sequenced from the same sample in a study of blood T cell repertoires in COVID-19. The assay was immunoSEQ multiplex PCR, and TCRdb's table has in-frame clones only and misses some. Among roughly 500,000 clones listed, around 89% were seen once. The sequenced sample consisted of PBMCs or T cells enriched from blood (not recorded which). Receptor source: a woman aged 40 to 50 who had recovered from COVID-19.

The chain uses TRBV30 and TRBJ2-1; 9 bases agree with TRBD2. This CDR3 region has 12 residues. J gave up 9 bases and V 6 bases, and 6 bases lay outside the gene matches. The germline V gene encodes CDR1 GTSNPN and CDR2 SVGIG (reference sequence). CDR3 in amino acids: CACGPSGVEQFF. CDR3 nucleotides: TGTGCCTGCGGTCCTAGCGGGGTTGAGCAGTTCTTC.

The chain employs TRBV11-2 and TRBJ2-7; maybe TRBD2 (5 bases). The germline gives CDR1 SGHAT, CDR2 FQNNGV. V lost 4 bases, J lost 3 bases, and 16 bases lay in between. The CDR3 length is 15 residues. In nucleotides, the CDR3 is TGTGCCAGCAGCTACCCTGTGGGCCGGGACTACGAGCAGTACTTC. Translation gives CASSYPVGRDYEQYF.

The rearrangement uses TRBV14 and TRBJ1-2; D remains unclear. Germline loops: CDR1 SGHDN, CDR2 FVKESK. This CDR3 is 14 amino acids long. Trimming cost V 1 base and J 8 bases, with 14 bases left between them. In nucleotides, the CDR3 is TGTGCCAGCAGCCAAGGAGCGGCTTTGGGGGGCTACACCTTC. It yields the protein CASSQGAALGGYTF.

This clone was counted a single time. The chain employs TRBV12-3 or TRBV12-4 and TRBJ2-1; D not certain. V was shortened by 6 bases and J by 8 bases, with 14 bases between the two germline ends. The CDR3 runs 13 residues. For the CDR3, the DNA is TGTGCCAGCAGCCAGACCGGGTACCATGAGCAGTTCTTC. Translating gives CASSQTGYHEQFF.

V is TRBV5-4 and J is TRBJ1-3; 9 bases agree with TRBD1. Germline trimming cut 4 bases from V and 0 bases from J; bases unmatched to any gene: 8. The CDR3 runs 17 residues. From germline, CDR1 is SGHNT and CDR2 YYREEE (reference sequence). The CDR3, as DNA: TGTGCCAGCAGCCAAGGGGACAGGGCCACCTCTGGAAACACCATATATTTT. This sequence encodes CASSQGDRATSGNTIYF.